The 29 T cell receptor beta chains reported below all come from one sample, sequenced in a study of T cell repertoires in cytomegalovirus infection. No cognate antigen is known for these TCRs. Via MiXCR, TCRdb re-called the reads, giving one row per CDR3 protein. The sample has about 890,000 distinct CDR3 sequences; about a third are singletons. The sequencing here drew on cultured CD8+ T cells from PBMCs, taken from culture after CMV antigen stimulation. These receptors originate from a human donor in good health (CMV status not recorded). Some clones in this sample may be carry-over from other donors' samples.

To note about this clonotype: Just one base apart from a much larger clone, this may be a read error. The gene calls are TRBV7-2 and TRBJ2-7; D gene ambiguous. The germline V gene encodes CDR1 SGHTA and CDR2 FQGNSA. V was clipped by 6 bases and J by 6 bases, with 15 bases between them. This CDR3 spans 13 amino acids. The CDR3 protein is CASSFSGVGEQYF. The CDR3 DNA reads as TGTGCCAGCAGTTTCTCTGGAGTAGGCGAGCAGTACTTC.

The chain employs TRBV11-2 and TRBJ1-1; D is ambiguous. The CDR3 is 15 residues long. Between the trimmed V and J ends, which lost 1 base and 1 base, there was a span of 10 bases. The germline V gene has CDR1 SGHAT and CDR2 FQNNGV. In nucleotides, the CDR3 is TGTGCCAGCAGCTTAGTAGCCAGAACGAACACTGAAGCTTTCTTT. It codes for CASSLVARTNTEAFF.

This clonotype was detected a few times. This chain uses TRBV7-9 with TRBJ1-4; D is undetermined. The germline V and J ends were trimmed by 5 bases and 8 bases, with 15 bases remaining between them. This CDR3 has 14 residues. CDR1 SEHNR and CDR2 FQNEAQ come from the germline V gene (reference sequence). The CDR3 sequence is CASSPPRALEKLFF. DNA of the CDR3: TGTGCCAGCAGCCCCCCCCGGGCTTTGGAAAAACTGTTTTTT.

V gene TRBV4-1 combines with J gene TRBJ1-2, with TRBD1 matching over 8 bases. Trimming removed 0 bases from V and 2 bases from J; junction bases left unmatched: 8. Germline-derived CDR1 and CDR2 are MGHRA and YSYEKL. This CDR3 spans 17 amino acids. CDR3 protein: CASSQEGTGALNYGYTF. CDR3 nucleotide sequence: TGCGCCAGCAGCCAAGAGGGGACAGGAGCTCTAAACTATGGCTACACCTTC.

This clonotype was seen more than once but under ten times. The chain is built from TRBV6-2 or TRBV6-3 and TRBJ2-7; TRBD1 agrees at 10 bases. This CDR3 spans 16 amino acids. The germline V gene has CDR1 MNHEY and CDR2 SVGEGT. Losses at the gene ends were 2 bases for V and 4 bases for J; bases not matched to a gene: 8. The chain's CDR3 is CASSYVPGQGKYEQYV. CDR3 in DNA: TGTGCCAGCAGTTACGTCCCGGGACAGGGGAAGTACGAGCAGTACGTC.

The chain carries TRBV12-3 or TRBV12-4 and TRBJ2-2, with 9 bases identical to TRBD2. CDR3 size: 17 residues. After removal of 3 bases from V and 3 bases from J, the junction contained 8 bases not matched to a gene. The DNA of the CDR3 is TGTGCCAGCAGTTTTGTAGTCGGGACTAGCCACACCGGGGAGCTGTTTTTT. It specifies CASSFVVGTSHTGELFF.

This clonotype has at least ten counts. The chain has TRBV7-2 and TRBJ1-5; TRBD1 agrees at 8 bases. The CDR3 spans 14 residues. Germline V gene lookup returns CDR1 SGHTA and CDR2 FQGNSA. With 5 bases clipped from V and 2 bases from J, the junction kept 2 bases outside the gene matches. CDR3 sequence (DNA): TGTGCCAGCAGCGACAGGGGACGCAATCAGCCCCAGCATTTT. It translates to CASSDRGRNQPQHF.

In this sample, this clonotype turned up a few times. This sequence joins TRBV19 and TRBJ2-3, with D perhaps TRBD1 (5 bases). The germline gives CDR1 LNHDA, CDR2 SQIVND (reference sequence). The CDR3 is 13 amino acids. V was shortened by 11 bases and J by 4 bases, with 16 bases between the two germline ends. CDR3 sequence: CAASFRAPDTQYF. CDR3 bases: TGTGCCGCTAGTTTCAGGGCACCAGATACGCAGTATTTT.

As regards this clonotype: Since a much larger clone is just one base distant, this may be a read error. The genes are TRBV7-8 and TRBJ1-4, with 10 bases matching TRBD1. Germline assignment: CDR1 SGHVS and CDR2 FQNEAQ. Trimming took 3 bases from V and 8 from J; bases not matched to a gene: 15. The CDR3 totals 18 residues. CDR3 DNA: TGTGCCAGCAGCTTCGACAGGGGGCGAGTGGGAATGAGGGAAAAACTGTTTTTT. Protein sequence: CASSFDRGRVGMREKLFF.

The sample holds a few counts of this clonotype. This sequence joins TRBV5-1 and TRBJ1-1; D gene uncertain. This CDR3 is 13 amino acids long. The V end was cut by 0 bases, the J end by 4 bases, with 7 bases between. Germline V lookup: CDR1 SGHRS, CDR2 YFSETQ. CDR3 protein: CASSLAASTEAFF. The CDR3 DNA follows: TGCGCCAGCAGCTTGGCCGCCAGCACTGAAGCTTTCTTT.

V is TRBV4-1 and J is TRBJ2-1; D tentatively reads TRBD1 or TRBD2 (7 bases each). Per germline, CDR1 MGHRA and CDR2 YSYEKL. The length of the CDR3 is 15 residues. V lost 4 bases and J 6 bases, leaving 16 bases between the germline ends. The CDR3 is CASSPGGGPGNEQFF. The CDR3 bases are TGCGCCAGCAGCCCAGGGGGGGGGCCGGGCAATGAGCAGTTCTTC.

This rearrangement joins TRBV6-6 to TRBJ2-3, with D possibly being TRBD2 (6 bases). Trimming removed 11 bases at V and 0 bases at J, with 12 bases between. The CDR3 totals 13 residues. Germline V CDR1 and CDR2: MNHNY, SVGAGI (reference sequence). In DNA, the CDR3 is TGTGCCGGAGGGAAATTGAGCACAGATACGCAGTATTTT. Encoded protein: CAGGKLSTDTQYF.

The chain couples TRBV4-1 to TRBJ1-2; 9 bases line up with TRBD1. This CDR3 comprises 18 residues. CDR1 and CDR2 from the germline V gene are MGHRA and YSYEKL. Trimming cost V 0 bases and J 1 base; bases outside gene matches: 9. CDR3 sequence: CASSQDRGQGWLNYGYTF. The CDR3 DNA reads TGCGCCAGCAGCCAAGATCGGGGACAGGGCTGGCTTAACTATGGCTACACCTTC.

This clonotype was found many times. The chain links TRBV27 to TRBJ1-5; maybe TRBD1 (6 bases). The CDR3 sequence is 15 residues long. Trimming pared 6 bases from V and 6 bases from J, leaving 18 bases between. The germline V gene has CDR1 MNHEY and CDR2 SMNVEV (reference sequence). For the CDR3, the DNA is TGTGCCAGCAGCCTGATGGGGGGGCCTCTTCAGCCCCAGCATTTT. Encoded protein: CASSLMGGPLQPQHF.

V is TRBV28 and J is TRBJ1-1, with D possibly being TRBD1 (6 bases). The CDR3 is 14 residues long. Per germline, CDR1 MDHEN and CDR2 SYDVKM. Trimming stripped 5 bases from V and 1 base from J, with 11 bases between. The CDR3: CASSQGTSNTEAFF. In DNA form, the CDR3 reads TGTGCCAGCAGTCAAGGGACATCGAACACTGAAGCTTTCTTT. The variable domain in full, completed from reference TRBV28 and TRBJ1-1, reads DVKVTQSSRYLVKRTGEKVFLECVQDMDHENMFWYRQDPGLGLRLIYFSYDVKMKEKGDIPEGYSVSREKKERFSLILESASTNQTSMYLCASSQGTSNTEAFFGQGTRLTVV.

The sample holds a few counts of this clonotype. This sequence joins TRBV4-3 and TRBJ2-2; TRBD1 matches at 8 bases. The CDR3 has 17 residues. Germline V gives CDR1 LGHNA, CDR2 YSLEER. V trimming: 2 bases; J trimming: 1 base; junction bases outside the gene matches: 6. CDR3 sequence (DNA): TGCGCCAGCAGCCAATATTTCGGACAGGGGAACACCGGGGAGCTGTTTTTT. Protein: CASSQYFGQGNTGELFF.

About this clonotype itself: Since a much larger clone is just one base distant, this may be a read error. The chain uses TRBV27 and TRBJ2-7; D not certain. The CDR3 length is 16 residues. V lost 10 bases and J 2 bases, leaving 24 bases between the germline ends. CDR1 is MNHEY and CDR2 is SMNVEV in the germline V gene (reference sequence). The CDR3 DNA reads TGTGCCAACATCTTATCTTTTGGCCTTGGAGCCTACGAGCAGTACGTC. Its protein product is CANILSFGLGAYEQYV.

V is TRBV6-5 and J is TRBJ2-2; D is unresolved. V was cut by 1 base and J by 1 base, with 16 bases left in between. Germline V gene lookup returns CDR1 MNHEY and CDR2 SVGAGI. The CDR3 contains 18 residues. CDR3 in DNA: TGTGCCAGCAGTTACTTTGCGCTAGGCATACAGAACACCGGGGAGCTGTTTTTT. The encoded protein is CASSYFALGIQNTGELFF.

The table lists this clonotype with a few counts. DNA for the CDR3: TGTGCCAGTAGGGGCTTCGAGACAGAAGAGACCCAGTACTTC. This gives the protein CASRGFETEETQYF. This chain connects TRBV28 to TRBJ2-5; possible D gene TRBD1, 5 bases. CDR1 is MDHEN, CDR2 SYDVKM, per germline. The V and J ends lost 9 bases and 3 bases respectively, with 17 bases between them. This CDR3 comprises 14 residues.

This rearrangement joins TRBV5-1 to TRBJ2-7, with TRBD2 as a possible D gene (7 bases). CDR1 is SGHRS, CDR2 YFSETQ, per germline. The CDR3 spans 14 residues. Trimming removed 3 bases from V and 3 bases from J, with 13 bases in between. In DNA, the CDR3 is TGCGCCAGCAGCTCTCGCGGGGGCTACTACGAGCAGTACTTC. It codes for CASSSRGGYYEQYF.

The chain is built from TRBV7-6 and TRBJ1-1, with D perhaps TRBD1 (5 bases). The CDR3 has 12 residues. Germline lookup yields CDR1 SGHVS and CDR2 FNYEAQ. V gave up 0 bases and J gave up 11 bases, with 10 bases separating them. CDR3 residues: CASSLAGRGAFF. The CDR3 nucleotides are TGTGCCAGCAGCTTAGCGGGACGTGGTGCTTTCTTT.

The sample holds a few counts of this clonotype. V usage is TRBV7-9 and J usage is TRBJ2-2; TRBD1 matches at 7 bases. V shed 5 bases and J 5 bases; nucleotides not matched to a gene: 8. The CDR3 spans 15 residues. Germline loops: CDR1 SEHNR, CDR2 FQNEAQ (reference sequence). CDR3 residues: CASSPDREVTGELFF. As DNA, the CDR3 is TGTGCCAGCAGCCCTGACAGGGAAGTGACCGGGGAGCTGTTTTTT.

The chain uses TRBV9 and TRBJ2-5, with D perhaps matching TRBD1 or TRBD2 (6 bases each). The germline CDR1 and CDR2 sequences are SGDLS and YYNGEE. The germline V and J ends were trimmed by 6 bases and 1 base, with 13 bases remaining between them. The CDR3 has 14 residues. CDR3 in DNA: TGTGCCAGCACGGGGGCTAGCCCCCAAGAGACCCAGTACTTC. The encoded protein is CASTGASPQETQYF.

The genes are TRBV10-3 and TRBJ2-5, with D perhaps matching TRBD1 (5 bases). The germline V gene has CDR1 ENHRY and CDR2 SYGVKD. Trimming cost V 3 bases and J 0 bases, with 20 bases left between them. CDR3 length: 18 amino acids. CDR3 sequence reads: CAISDEIEGHLYQETQYF. CDR3 in DNA: TGTGCCATCAGTGACGAAATTGAAGGACACTTGTACCAAGAGACCCAGTACTTC.

This clonotype was recorded once. The rearrangement links TRBV6-1 to TRBJ2-7, with a possible D match to TRBD2 (5 bases). Trimming pared 5 bases from V and 1 base from J, leaving 9 bases between. The germline CDR1 and CDR2 sequences are MNHNS and SASEGT. The CDR3 loop spans 13 amino acids. CDR3 in amino acids: CASSISGSYEQYV. CDR3 nucleotide sequence: TGTGCCAGCAGTATAAGCGGTTCCTACGAGCAGTACGTC.

This clonotype was counted only a few times. The chain joins TRBV11-1 to TRBJ1-1, with 7 bases lining up with TRBD1. Germline trimming cut 2 bases from V and 7 bases from J; bases unmatched to any gene: 4. The CDR3 is 13 amino acids. Germline V gene lookup returns CDR1 SGHAT and CDR2 FQDESV (reference sequence). The CDR3 sequence: CASSLLGQIEAFF. In DNA form, the CDR3 reads TGTGCCAGCAGCTTATTGGGACAGATTGAAGCTTTCTTT. Filled out from reference TRBV11-1 and TRBJ1-1, the complete variable domain reads EAEVAQSPRYKITEKSQAVAFWCDPISGHATLYWYRQILGQGPELLVQFQDESVVDDSQLPKDRFSAERLKGVDSTLKIQPAELGDSAMYLCASSLLGQIEAFFGQGTRLTVV.

This clonotype was seen a handful of times. V usage is TRBV6-1 and J usage is TRBJ1-3, with D perhaps TRBD1 (5 bases). The CDR3 has 13 residues. The V gene's germline CDR1 is MNHNS and CDR2 SASEGT. Trimming left V 7 bases short and J 2 bases short, with 9 bases between. The CDR3 here is CASTGNTGNTIYF. CDR3 DNA: TGTGCCAGCACAGGGAATACTGGAAACACCATATATTTT.

This clonotype has just one count. The CDR3 region has the DNA TGTGCCACCAGTGAGGGACTAGCGGGGGGCGGGGATACGCAGTATTTT. This codes for CATSEGLAGGGDTQYF. The chain links TRBV24-1 to TRBJ2-3; 15 nucleotides align to TRBD2. This CDR3 comprises 16 residues. Germline CDR1 and CDR2: KGHDR and SFDVKD. J gave up 6 bases and V 4 bases, and 4 bases lay outside the gene matches.

The gene calls are TRBV2 and TRBJ1-1; D possibly corresponds to TRBD1 (5 bases). Looked up from germline, CDR1 is SNHLY and CDR2 is FYNNEI. Trimming took off 4 bases at V and 4 bases at J, with 22 bases between the two ends. The CDR3 consists of 17 residues. The CDR3 loop is CASSGISLRDLGTEAFF. The CDR3 nucleotides read TGTGCCAGCAGTGGCATTTCCCTCCGGGACTTAGGCACTGAAGCTTTCTTT.